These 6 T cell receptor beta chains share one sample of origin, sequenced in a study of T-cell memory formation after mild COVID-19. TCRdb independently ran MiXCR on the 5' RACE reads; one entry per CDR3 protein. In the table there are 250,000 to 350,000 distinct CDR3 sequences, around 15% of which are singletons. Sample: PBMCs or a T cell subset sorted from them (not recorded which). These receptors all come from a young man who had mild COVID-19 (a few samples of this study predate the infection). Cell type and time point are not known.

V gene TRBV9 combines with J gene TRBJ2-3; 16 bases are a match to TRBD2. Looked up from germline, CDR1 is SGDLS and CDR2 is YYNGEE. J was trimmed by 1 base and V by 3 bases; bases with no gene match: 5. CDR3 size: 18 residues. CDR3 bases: TGTGCCAGCAGCGGGGGACTAGCGGGGGGGCCCGGCACAGATACGCAGTATTTT. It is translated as CASSGGLAGGPGTDTQYF.

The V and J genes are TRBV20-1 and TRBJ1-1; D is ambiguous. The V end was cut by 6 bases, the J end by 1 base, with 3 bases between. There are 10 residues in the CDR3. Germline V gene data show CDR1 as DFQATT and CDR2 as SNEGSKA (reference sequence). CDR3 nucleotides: TGCAGTGCATCGAACACTGAAGCTTTCTTT. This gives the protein CSASNTEAFF.

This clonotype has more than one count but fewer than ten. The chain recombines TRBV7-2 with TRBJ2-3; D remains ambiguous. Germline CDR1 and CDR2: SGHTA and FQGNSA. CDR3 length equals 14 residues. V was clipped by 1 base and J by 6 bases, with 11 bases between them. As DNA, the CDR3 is TGTGCCAGCAGCTTAGGTTTACCCGCTGATACGCAGTATTTT. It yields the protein CASSLGLPADTQYF.

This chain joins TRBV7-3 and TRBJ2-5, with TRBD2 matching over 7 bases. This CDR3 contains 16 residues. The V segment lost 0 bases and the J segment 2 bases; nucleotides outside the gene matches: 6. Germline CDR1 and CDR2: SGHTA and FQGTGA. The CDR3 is CASSLTGGLIQETQYF. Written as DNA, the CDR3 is TGTGCCAGCAGCTTAACGGGGGGACTAATACAAGAGACCCAGTACTTC.

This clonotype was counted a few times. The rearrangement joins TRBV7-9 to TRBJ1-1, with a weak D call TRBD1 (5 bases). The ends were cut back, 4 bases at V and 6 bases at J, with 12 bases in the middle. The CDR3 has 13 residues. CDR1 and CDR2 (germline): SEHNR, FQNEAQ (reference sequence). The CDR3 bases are TGTGCCAGCAGCTCCCGTGCGGGGGCTGAAGCTTTCTTT. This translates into CASSSRAGAEAFF.

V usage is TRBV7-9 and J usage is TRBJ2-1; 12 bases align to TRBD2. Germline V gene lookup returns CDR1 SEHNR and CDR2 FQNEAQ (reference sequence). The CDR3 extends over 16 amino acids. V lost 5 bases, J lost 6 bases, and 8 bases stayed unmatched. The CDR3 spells CASSPPSGGAFNEQFF. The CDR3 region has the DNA TGTGCCAGCAGCCCACCTAGCGGGGGGGCCTTCAATGAGCAGTTCTTC. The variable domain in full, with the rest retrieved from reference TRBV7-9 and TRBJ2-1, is DTGVSQNPRHKITKRGQNVTFRCDPISEHNRLYWYRQTLGQGPEFLTYFQNEAQLEKSRLLSDRFSAERPKGSFSTLEIQRTEQGDSAMYLCASSPPSGGAFNEQFFGPGTRLTVL.